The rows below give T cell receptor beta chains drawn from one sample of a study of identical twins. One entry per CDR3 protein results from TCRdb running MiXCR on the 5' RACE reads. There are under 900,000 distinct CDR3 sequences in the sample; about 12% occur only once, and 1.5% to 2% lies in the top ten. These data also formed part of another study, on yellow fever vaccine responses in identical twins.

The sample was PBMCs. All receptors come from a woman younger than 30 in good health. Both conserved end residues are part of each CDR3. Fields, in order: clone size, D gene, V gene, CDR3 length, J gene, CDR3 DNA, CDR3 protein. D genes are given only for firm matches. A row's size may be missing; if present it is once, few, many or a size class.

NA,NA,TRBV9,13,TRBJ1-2,TGTGCCAGCAGCGTAGAAAGTAACTATGGCTACACCTTC,CASSVESNYGYTF
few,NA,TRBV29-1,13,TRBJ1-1,TGCAGCGTTGAAGCCAGTTCAAACACTGAAGCTTTCTTT,CSVEASSNTEAFF
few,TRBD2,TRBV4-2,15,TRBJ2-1,TGTGCCAGCAGCCAAGACGCGGGGGGTTACAATGAGCAGTTCTTC,CASSQDAGGYNEQFF
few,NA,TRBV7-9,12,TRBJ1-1,TGTGCCAGCAGCTTAGCGGGAGATCAAGCTTTCTTT,CASSLAGDQAFF
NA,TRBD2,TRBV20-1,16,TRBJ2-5,TGCTGCGCTAGACCCAGACTAGCGCCGTACCAAGAGACCCAGTACTTC,CCARPRLAPYQETQYF
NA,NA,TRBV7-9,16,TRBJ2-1,TGTGCCAGCAGCCTAATTTCCGGGAGCGTTAACAATGAGCAGTTCTTC,CASSLISGSVNNEQFF
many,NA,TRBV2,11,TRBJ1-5,TGTGCCAGCAGCCTCAATCAGCCCCAGCATTTT,CASSLNQPQHF
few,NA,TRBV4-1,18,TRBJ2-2,TGCGCCAGCAGCCAAGATAGACAGAGAAATGCGAACACCGGGGAGCTGTTTTTT,CASSQDRQRNANTGELFF
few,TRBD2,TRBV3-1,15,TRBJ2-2,TGTGCCAGCAGTACCGGGACTATGAACACCGGGGAGCTGTTTTTT,CASSTGTMNTGELFF
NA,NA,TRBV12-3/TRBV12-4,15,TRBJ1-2,TGTGCCAGCAGTTCACCAACAGGCCCAACGGGGGGCTACACCTTC,CASSSPTGPTGGYTF
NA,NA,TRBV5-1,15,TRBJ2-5,TGCGCCAGCAGCCAGGGACTCCCCGTTAAAGAGACCCAGTACTTC,CASSQGLPVKETQYF
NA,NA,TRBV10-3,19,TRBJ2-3,TGTGCCATCAGTGAAACCGGGACAAGGGGACCCACATACACAGATACGCAGTATTTT,CAISETGTRGPTYTDTQYF
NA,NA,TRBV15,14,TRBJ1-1,TGTGCCACCAGTGCACAGAACTTGAACACTGAAGCTTTCTTT,CATSAQNLNTEAFF
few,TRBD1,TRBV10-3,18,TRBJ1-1,TGTGCCATCAGTGAGTTGCGTTGGGCAGGGGGCGTATTGACTGAAGCTTTCTTT,CAISELRWAGGVLTEAFF
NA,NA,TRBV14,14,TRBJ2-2,TGTGCCAGCAGCCAAGTCCAGGGAACCGGGGAGCTGTTTTTT,CASSQVQGTGELFF
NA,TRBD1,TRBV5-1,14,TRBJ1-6,TGCGCCAGCAGCTTCCGGGACAGTAATTCACCCCTCCACTTT,CASSFRDSNSPLHF
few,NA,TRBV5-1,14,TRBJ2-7,TGCGCCAGCAGCCTTGAGGGCAGGGGAAGAGAGCAGTACTTC,CASSLEGRGREQYF
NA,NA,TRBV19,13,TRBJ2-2,TGTGCCAGTAGGAAGGGGAACACCGGGGAGCTGTTTTTT,CASRKGNTGELFF
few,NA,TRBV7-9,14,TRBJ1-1,TGTGCCAGCAGCTCGCTGGTCGGAGGGACTGAAGCTTTCTTT,CASSSLVGGTEAFF
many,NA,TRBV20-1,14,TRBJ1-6,TGCAGTGCTCCCAGGGGAGGTGGATATTCACCCCTCCACTTT,CSAPRGGGYSPLHF
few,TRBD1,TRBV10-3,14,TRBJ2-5,TGTGCCATCAGTCCCGGGACAGGGATGGAGACCCAGTACTTC,CAISPGTGMETQYF
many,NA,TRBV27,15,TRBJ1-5,TGTGCCAGCAGTCGTACAGCAAATAGCAATCAGCCCCAGCATTTT,CASSRTANSNQPQHF
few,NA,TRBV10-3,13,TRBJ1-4,TGTGCCACGGGGACGGTAACTAATGAAAAACTGTTTTTT,CATGTVTNEKLFF
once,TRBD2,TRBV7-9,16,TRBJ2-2,TGTGCCAGCAGTGGTTCGGAGCGGGGGGTCACCGGGGAGCTGTTTTTT,CASSGSERGVTGELFF
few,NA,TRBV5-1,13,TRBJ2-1,TGCGCCAGCAGCTTGACTGGACCCGCTGAGCAGTTCTTC,CASSLTGPAEQFF
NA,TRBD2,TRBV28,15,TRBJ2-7,TGTGCCAGCAATACCGGGGGGGGCCCGCGGTACGAGCAGTACTTC,CASNTGGGPRYEQYF
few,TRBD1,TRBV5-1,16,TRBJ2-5,TGCGCCAGCAGCTTGAGACCCGGGACAGGGGAGGGGACCCAGTACTTC,CASSLRPGTGEGTQYF
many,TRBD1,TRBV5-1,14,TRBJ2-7,TGCGCCAGCAGCTGGACGCGACAGGGGGTCGAGCAGTACTTC,CASSWTRQGVEQYF
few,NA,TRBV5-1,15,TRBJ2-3,TGCGCCAGCAGCTTGGCTGGCAGGGTGGTTGATACGCAGTATTTT,CASSLAGRVVDTQYF
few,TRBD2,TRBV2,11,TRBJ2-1,TGTGCCAGCAGTGTGACTAGCGGAATGTTCTTC,CASSVTSGMFF
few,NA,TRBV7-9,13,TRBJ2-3,TGTGCCAGCATGTCTCAGTTAACAGATACGCAGTATTTT,CASMSQLTDTQYF
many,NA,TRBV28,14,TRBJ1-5,TGTGCCAGCAGACAGCTGTATAGCAATCAGCCCCAGCATTTT,CASRQLYSNQPQHF
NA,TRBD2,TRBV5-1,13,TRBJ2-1,TGCGCCAGCAACGCGGGGGCCTACAATGAGCAGTTCTTC,CASNAGAYNEQFF
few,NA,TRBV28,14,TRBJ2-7,TGTGCCAGCAGTTTACAACAGAGCTCCTACGAGCAGTACTTC,CASSLQQSSYEQYF
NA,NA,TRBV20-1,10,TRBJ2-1,TGCAGTGCTAGGAGCGGTGAGCAGTTCTTC,CSARSGEQFF
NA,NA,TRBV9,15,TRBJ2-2,TGTGCCAGCAGCCGAATCCTAGGAAACACCGGGGAGCTGTTTTTT,CASSRILGNTGELFF
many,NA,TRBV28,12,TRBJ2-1,TGTGCCAGCAGCCTCCCTCGTAATGAGCAGTTCTTC,CASSLPRNEQFF
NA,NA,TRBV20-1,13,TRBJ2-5,TGCAGTGCTAAGTATCATGCGGGAGAGACCCAGTACTTC,CSAKYHAGETQYF
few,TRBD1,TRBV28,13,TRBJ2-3,TGTGCCAGCGATAGACAGGGAGCAGATACGCAGTATTTT,CASDRQGADTQYF
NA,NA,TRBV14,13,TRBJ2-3,TGTGCCAGCAGCCTCTGGGGGGCTCATACGCAGTATTTT,CASSLWGAHTQYF
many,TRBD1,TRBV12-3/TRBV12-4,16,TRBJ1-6,TGTGCCAGCAGTTCCGACAGGGCTATGGCTTGGGCACCCCTCCACTTT,CASSSDRAMAWAPLHF
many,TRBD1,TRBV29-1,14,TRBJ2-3,TGCAGCGTCAATGGACAGGGGGATCTTGGTACGCAGTATTTT,CSVNGQGDLGTQYF
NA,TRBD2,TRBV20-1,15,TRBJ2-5,TGCTGTGCTATCCGGGCTAGCGGGGGTAGGGAGACCCAGTACTTC,CCAIRASGGRETQYF
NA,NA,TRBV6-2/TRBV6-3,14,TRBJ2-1,TGTGCCAGCAGTTACTTGAATCTAGCGCCCGGGGAGTTCTTC,CASSYLNLAPGEFF
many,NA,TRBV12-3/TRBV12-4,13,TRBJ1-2,TGTGCCAGCAGTTTTGGGGGCTCGGAAGGCTACACCTTC,CASSFGGSEGYTF
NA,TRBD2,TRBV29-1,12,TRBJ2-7,TGCAGCGTTGTTTGGACTAGGGCCGAGCAGTACTTC,CSVVWTRAEQYF
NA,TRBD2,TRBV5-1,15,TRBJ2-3,TGCGCCAGCAGCTTCCGGGGGGGCGCCACAGATACGCAGTATTTT,CASSFRGGATDTQYF
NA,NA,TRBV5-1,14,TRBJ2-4,TGCGCCAGCAGCCCAGACAGGGAGCGGGACATTCAGTACTTC,CASSPDRERDIQYF
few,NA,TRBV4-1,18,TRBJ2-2,TGCGCCAGCAGCCTAAAGGCCCACCAAGCGCCCCAAGGAGGGGAGCTGTTTTTT,CASSLKAHQAPQGGELFF
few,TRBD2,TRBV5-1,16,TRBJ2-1,TGCGCCAGCAGCCTAACCGGGACTAGCGGGATTAGTGAGCAGTTCTTC,CASSLTGTSGISEQFF
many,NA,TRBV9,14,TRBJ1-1,TGTGCCAGCAGCGTAGACATTGTGAACACTGAAGCTTTCTTT,CASSVDIVNTEAFF
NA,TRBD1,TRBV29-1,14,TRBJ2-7,TGCAGCGTTGAAGACCGGGACAGGGGTTACGAGCAGTACTTC,CSVEDRDRGYEQYF
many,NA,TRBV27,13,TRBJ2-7,TGTGCCAGCAGTTTCAGTAGGACCTACGAGCAGTACTTC,CASSFSRTYEQYF
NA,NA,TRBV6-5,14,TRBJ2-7,TGTGCCAGCAGTTACCTAGACATTAGGGGCGAGCAGTACTTC,CASSYLDIRGEQYF